This entry lists 8 T cell receptor beta chains sequenced from one sample in a study of CD8 T cells in ankylosing spondylitis. Each CDR3 protein gets one entry after TCRdb re-called the 5' RACE reads with MiXCR. The data contain approximately 520,000 distinct CDR3 sequences, roughly 5.2% of them seen just once; the ten biggest clones take up approximately 4%. Study results and limitations: Ankylosing spondylitis blood appeared to be characterized by a TCR beta motif of eight highly homologous variants.

These receptors have no known antigen. Sequenced material: blood, either unsorted or a sorted T cell fraction (not recorded which). These receptor sequences come from a male donor with ankylosing spondylitis.

This clonotype was detected many times. J is TRBJ2-3 and V is TRBV7-2; D gene ambiguous. The CDR3 is 12 residues long. Trimming took off 0 bases at V and 7 bases at J, with 5 bases between the two ends. Germline loops: CDR1 SGHTA, CDR2 FQGNSA. The CDR3 nucleotides read TGTGCCAGCAGCTTAGCCCAGAATACGCAGTATTTT. This gives the protein CASSLAQNTQYF.

There are many counts of this clonotype. This rearrangement joins TRBV6-5 to TRBJ2-3, with 8 bases aligning to TRBD2. The junction had 4 bases not matched to a gene; V was cut back by 0 bases and J by 5 bases. This CDR3 is built from 15 residues. Per germline, CDR1 MNHEY and CDR2 SVGAGI. CDR3 bases: TGTGCCAGCAGTTACTCCAGCGGGGGCAAAGATACGCAGTATTTT. As protein: CASSYSSGGKDTQYF.

Ten or more counts support this clonotype. The chain links TRBV11-2 to TRBJ2-2, with TRBD1 matching over 8 bases. This CDR3 region has 18 residues. J lost 3 bases, V lost 4 bases, and 13 bases had no gene match. Germline values: CDR1 SGHAT, CDR2 FQNNGV. In nucleotides, the CDR3 is TGTGCCAGCAGCTCCCCTCGACTCAGGGGGCTACACACCGGGGAGCTGTTTTTT. This codes for CASSSPRLRGLHTGELFF.

In its sample, this clonotype was seen many times. V and J are TRBV28 and TRBJ1-4; no reliable D call. V lost 0 bases to trimming and J lost 8 bases, with 16 bases between them. The length of the CDR3 is 16 residues. Germline assignment: CDR1 MDHEN and CDR2 SYDVKM. The CDR3, as DNA: TGTGCCAGCAGTTTATGGAGTCTGAGTGTGGTAGAAAAACTGTTTTTT. Translating gives CASSLWSLSVVEKLFF.

This clonotype has ten or more counts. The gene calls are TRBV20-1 and TRBJ2-3; tentative D call: TRBD1 (6 bases). Trimming left V 4 bases short and J 6 bases short, with 26 bases between. The CDR3 has 17 residues. Germline V gene data show CDR1 as DFQATT and CDR2 as SNEGSKA (reference sequence). The CDR3 DNA reads as TGCAGTGCTACTTTACTTTATGGCACCCCAGGGGTGGATACGCAGTATTTT. This translates into CSATLLYGTPGVDTQYF.

This clonotype came up many times. The chain combines TRBV11-2 with TRBJ1-2; D might be TRBD1 (5 bases). This CDR3 comprises 13 residues. Deletions cut 0 bases from V and 8 bases from J, with 10 bases between. CDR1 is SGHAT and CDR2 is FQNNGV in the germline V gene. CDR3 amino acids: CASSLDFGGGYTF. Written as DNA, the CDR3 is TGTGCCAGCAGCTTAGATTTTGGGGGAGGCTACACCTTC.

This clonotype was detected ten times or more. The chain couples TRBV20-1 to TRBJ2-4, with 8 bases lining up with TRBD1. The CDR3 extends over 11 amino acids. CDR1 and CDR2 (germline): DFQATT, SNEGSKA (reference sequence). Losses at the gene ends were 6 bases for V and 10 bases for J; bases not matched to a gene: 5. CDR3 loop: CSAPGQVIQYF. The DNA for the CDR3 is TGCAGTGCGCCGGGACAGGTTATTCAGTACTTC.

The table lists this clonotype with many counts. The CDR3 region has the DNA TGTGCCAGCAGCTTACCTCGGTATGGCTACACCTTC. It is translated as CASSLPRYGYTF. The chain recombines TRBV5-5 with TRBJ1-2; D uncertain. Trimming removed 2 bases from V and 5 bases from J, with 7 bases in between. CDR3 length equals 12 residues. Germline V lookup: CDR1 SGHKS, CDR2 YYEKEE (reference sequence).